These T cell receptor beta chains were read from a single sample in a study of T cells in Graves' hyperthyroidism and ophthalmopathy. TCRdb re-called the multiplex PCR reads through MiXCR, storing one row per CDR3 protein. The data show 550,000 to 650,000 distinct CDR3 sequences, approximately 14% seen once. Sequencing input: blood. Source of these receptors: a woman aged 40 to 50 with Graves' hyperthyroidism. Both conserved end residues are part of each CDR3. D genes are given only for firm matches. A clone size is listed for some rows: how often the clone was seen (once, few, many), or a class if it is expanded.

D: -
size: -
J: TRBJ1-2
V: TRBV6-2/TRBV6-3
DNA: TGTGCCAGCAGTTTTCCGGGACGACGTAACTACACCTTC
CDR3: CASSFPGRRNYTF

D: TRBD2
size: many
J: TRBJ2-7
V: TRBV5-1
DNA: TGCGCCAGCAGCTCGATTCGGACTAGCGGGCAACCCTACGAGCAGTACTTC
CDR3: CASSSIRTSGQPYEQYF

D: -
size: many
J: TRBJ1-2
V: TRBV15
DNA: TGTGCCACCAGCAGAGATCATGGGAGGGACCAAGCTAACTATGGCTACACCTTC
CDR3: CATSRDHGRDQANYGYTF

D: TRBD2
size: few
J: TRBJ2-1
V: TRBV19
DNA: TGTGCCAGTAGTCCCTCCGGGTTTAGCGGGAGGATCAATGAGCAGTTCTTC
CDR3: CASSPSGFSGRINEQFF

D: -
size: -
J: TRBJ2-2
V: TRBV12-3/TRBV12-4
DNA: TGTGCCAGCAGTTTGGCAGGAGGGGGCTGGGGCACCGGGGAGCTGTTTTTT
CDR3: CASSLAGGGWGTGELFF

D: TRBD2
size: -
J: TRBJ2-7
V: TRBV4-3
DNA: TGCGCCAGCAGCCTAGGGACTAGCGGGAAGTACTACGAGCAGTACTTC
CDR3: CASSLGTSGKYYEQYF

D: -
size: many
J: TRBJ1-1
V: TRBV3-1
DNA: TGTGCCAGCAGCCAAGGGGGGGCTAATGAAGCTTTCTTT
CDR3: CASSQGGANEAFF

D: -
size: many
J: TRBJ2-5
V: TRBV20-1
DNA: TGCAGTGCTAGTGGTGGGCGGGAGACCCAGTACTTC
CDR3: CSASGGRETQYF

D: TRBD2
size: many
J: TRBJ2-7
V: TRBV5-1
DNA: TGCGCCAGCAGCTTGGCCACGGGACTAGCGGCGGCCTCCTACGAGCAGTACTTC
CDR3: CASSLATGLAAASYEQYF

D: TRBD1
size: many
J: TRBJ2-3
V: TRBV2
DNA: TGTGCCAGCAGGGATATCCCGGAGGACAGGAACACAGATACGCAGTATTTT
CDR3: CASRDIPEDRNTDTQYF

D: -
size: few
J: TRBJ2-7
V: TRBV6-1
DNA: TGTGCCAGCCTCGACAGCTCCTACGAGCAGTACTTC
CDR3: CASLDSSYEQYF

D: -
size: few
J: TRBJ2-7
V: TRBV29-1
DNA: TGCAGCGTTGGCCGGGAGAGGTACGAGCAGTACTTC
CDR3: CSVGRERYEQYF

D: -
size: many
J: TRBJ2-7
V: TRBV18
DNA: TGTGCCAGCTCACCAAAGCAGGGAGCCTACGAGCAGTACTTC
CDR3: CASSPKQGAYEQYF

D: TRBD1
size: many
J: TRBJ2-7
V: TRBV28
DNA: TGTGCCAGCAGCTACAGGGGGCTAGCCTACGAGCAGTACTTC
CDR3: CASSYRGLAYEQYF

D: TRBD2
size: -
J: TRBJ2-1
V: TRBV2
DNA: TGTGCCAGCACGAGCGGGAGGGACAATGAGCAGTCCTTC
CDR3: CASTSGRDNEQSF

D: -
size: -
J: TRBJ1-3
V: TRBV6-2/TRBV6-3
DNA: TGTGCCAGCAGTTATGCTCCGGGAATCTCTGGAAACACCATATATTTT
CDR3: CASSYAPGISGNTIYF